Reported below is one TCR beta chain. Its antigen is unknown. This sample was included in a study of response to subunit inactivated influenza vaccine. The CDR3 contains 14 residues. J was trimmed by 5 bases and V by 6 bases; bases with no gene match: 10. Germline V gives CDR1 SGHDT, CDR2 YYEEEE. TCRdb reprocessed the RT-PCR reads via MiXCR and lists one record per CDR3 protein. The sample includes about 160,000 distinct CDR3 sequences, around 9.9% seen only once; the top ten take approximately 13%. Study-wide results and caveats: Few additional T cells are recruited per seasonal influenza vaccination, authors suggested.

This chain connects TRBV5-6 to TRBJ2-5, with 7 bases identical to TRBD1. The sequencing used non-naive T cells sorted from PBMCs, collected about 6 weeks after vaccination. This receptor was taken from a man aged 45-60 years who received an inactivated influenza vaccine. The CDR3 sequence is CASTIGTVGETQYF. The CDR3 DNA is TGTGCCAGCACCATAGGGACAGTAGGCGAGACCCAGTACTTC.